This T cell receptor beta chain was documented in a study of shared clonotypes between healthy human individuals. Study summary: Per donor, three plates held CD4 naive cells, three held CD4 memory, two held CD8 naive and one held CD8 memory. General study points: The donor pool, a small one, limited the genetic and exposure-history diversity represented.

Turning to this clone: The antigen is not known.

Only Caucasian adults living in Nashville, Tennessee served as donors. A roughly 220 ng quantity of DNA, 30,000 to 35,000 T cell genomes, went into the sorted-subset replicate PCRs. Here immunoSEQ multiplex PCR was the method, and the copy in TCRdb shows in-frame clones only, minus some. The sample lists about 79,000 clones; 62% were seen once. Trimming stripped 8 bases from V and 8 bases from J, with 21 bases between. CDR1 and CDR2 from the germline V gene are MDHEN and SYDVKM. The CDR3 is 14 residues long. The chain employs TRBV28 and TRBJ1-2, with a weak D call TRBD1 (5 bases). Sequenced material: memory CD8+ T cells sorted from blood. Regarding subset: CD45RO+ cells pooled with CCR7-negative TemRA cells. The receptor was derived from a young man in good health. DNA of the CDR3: TGTGCCAGCGGGGACGCCAGGAATCAGAGGGGCTACACCTTC. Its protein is CASGDARNQRGYTF.